Below, 19 T cell receptor beta chains from the same sample are listed, as sequenced in a study of blood T cell repertoires in COVID-19. Assay used: immunoSEQ multiplex PCR; TCRdb lists only in-frame clones, some missing. Of roughly 100,000 clones in the sample, approximately 80% were seen once. Material for sequencing was peripheral blood. These receptor sequences come from a man in his sixties with acute or convalescent COVID-19.

The V call is TRBV5-4, the J call TRBJ2-7, with D unclear. The V gene lost 2 bases and the J gene lost 4 bases, with 7 bases spanning the gap. CDR1 SGHNT and CDR2 YYREEE come from the germline V gene (reference sequence). The CDR3 is made up of 12 amino acids. CDR3 protein: CASSFVGYEQYF. CDR3 sequence (DNA): TGTGCCAGCAGCTTCGTCGGGTACGAGCAGTACTTC. The variable domain in full, with the rest retrieved from reference TRBV5-4 and TRBJ2-7, is ETGVTQSPTHLIKTRGQQVTLRCSSQSGHNTVSWYQQALGQGPQFIFQYYREEENGRGNFPPRFSGLQFPNYSSELNVNALELDDSALYLCASSFVGYEQYFGPGTRLTVT.

This clone was seen only a few times. This chain joins TRBV4-1 and TRBJ1-2, with TRBD1 matching over 7 bases. There are 14 residues in the CDR3. The V segment lost 0 bases and the J segment 3 bases; nucleotides outside the gene matches: 1. CDR1 is MGHRA and CDR2 is YSYEKL in the germline V gene. The chain's CDR3 is CASSQDTGDYGYTF. DNA of the CDR3: TGCGCCAGCAGCCAAGATACAGGGGACTATGGCTACACCTTC.

This clone is a singleton in its sample. This chain links TRBV6-2 or TRBV6-3 with TRBJ1-1, with D uncertain. Germline CDR1 and CDR2: MNHEY and SVGEGT. The CDR3 totals 14 residues. The V end was cut by 2 bases, the J end by 4 bases, with 11 bases between. CDR3 sequence: CASSYPRGSTEAFF. The CDR3 nucleotides read TGTGCCAGCAGTTACCCTCGAGGGTCCACTGAAGCTTTCTTT.

This clone was observed a handful of times. This chain uses TRBV5-1 with TRBJ1-3; possibly TRBD1 for D (5 bases). V dropped 4 bases and J dropped 0 bases, with 11 bases sitting between them. Germline loops: CDR1 SGHRS, CDR2 YFSETQ. CDR3 length equals 15 residues. CDR3 protein: CASSPDTSSGNTIYF. The DNA for the CDR3 is TGCGCCAGCAGCCCGGACACGAGCTCTGGAAACACCATATATTTT.

The chain combines TRBV4-2 with TRBJ2-1; 9 nucleotides agree with TRBD2. Germline-derived CDR1 and CDR2 are LGHNA and YNFKEQ. The CDR3 loop spans 13 amino acids. V lost 1 base, J lost 15 bases, and 7 bases stayed unmatched. The CDR3 here is CASSQVSGGQTFF. The CDR3 DNA sequence: TGTGCCAGCAGCCAAGTCAGCGGGGGGCAAACGTTCTTC.

The rearrangement links TRBV12-3 or TRBV12-4 to TRBJ2-7, with 11 bases identical to TRBD1. V was pared by 8 bases and J by 5 bases, with 5 bases of the junction left unmatched. CDR3 length: 13 residues. DNA for the CDR3: TGTGCCAGCGTGCGGACAGGGGGCGACGAGCAGTACTTC. It translates to CASVRTGGDEQYF.

CDR3 DNA: TGTGCCAGCAGCTTAGATCAACGGACTAGGGACTACGAGCAGTACTTC. Residues: CASSLDQRTRDYEQYF. The chain employs TRBV11-2 and TRBJ2-7, with 7 nucleotides matching TRBD2. Germline CDR1 is SGHAT and CDR2 is FQNNGV. Trimming cost V 0 bases and J 3 bases; bases outside gene matches: 8. CDR3 length: 16 residues.

The chain joins TRBV18 to TRBJ2-1, with TRBD1 identical over 7 bases. CDR1 is KGHSH and CDR2 is LQKENI in the germline V gene. The CDR3 extends over 13 amino acids. J was trimmed by 4 bases and V by 6 bases; bases with no gene match: 3. CDR3 sequence: CASSPGQYNEQFF. The CDR3 DNA is TGTGCCAGCTCTCCGGGACAGTACAATGAGCAGTTCTTC.

The V gene is TRBV3-1 (or the pseudogene TRBV3-2), the J gene TRBJ1-6, with 9 bases lining up with TRBD1. Germline trimming cut 1 base from V and 8 bases from J; bases unmatched to any gene: 6. The CDR3 length is 16 residues. Germline CDR1 and CDR2: LGHDT and YNNKEL (reference sequence). CDR3 amino acids: CASSQVSGTGYSPLHF. The CDR3, as DNA: TGTGCCAGCAGCCAAGTTAGTGGGACAGGGTATTCACCCCTCCACTTT.

The gene calls are TRBV11-2 and TRBJ1-3; D call uncertain. There are 15 residues in the CDR3. Germline V gives CDR1 SGHAT, CDR2 FQNNGV. Trimming took 2 bases from V and 0 from J, leaving 8 bases between them. The CDR3 loop reads CASSLQATSGNTIYF. CDR3 nucleotide sequence: TGTGCCAGCAGCTTACAGGCTACCTCTGGAAACACCATATATTTT.

This clone was observed a single time. The rearrangement links TRBV2 to TRBJ1-4; 7 bases are a match to TRBD1. V was pared by 7 bases and J by 8 bases, with 7 bases of the junction left unmatched. This CDR3 has 13 residues. CDR1 is SNHLY and CDR2 is FYNNEI in the germline V gene. The CDR3 reads CASTRDSSEKLFF. CDR3 coding DNA: TGTGCCAGCACACGGGACAGCTCAGAAAAACTGTTTTTT.

The rearrangement uses TRBV7-8 and TRBJ1-3; 9 bases line up with TRBD1. The junction had 7 bases not matched to a gene; V was cut back by 3 bases and J by 4 bases. The germline gives CDR1 SGHVS, CDR2 FQNEAQ. The length of the CDR3 is 16 residues. The CDR3 sequence: CASSFGMGQGGNTIYF. DNA of the CDR3: TGTGCCAGCAGCTTCGGAATGGGACAGGGAGGAAACACCATATATTTT.

This chain connects TRBV24-1 to TRBJ2-3, with TRBD2 matching over 7 bases. Germline lookup yields CDR1 KGHDR and CDR2 SFDVKD. Germline trimming cut 0 bases from V and 2 bases from J; bases unmatched to any gene: 1. The CDR3 length is 15 residues. Here the CDR3 reads CATSDLAGDTDTQYF. In DNA form, the CDR3 reads TGTGCCACCAGTGATTTGGCGGGGGACACAGATACGCAGTATTTT.

This clone is classed as large. V gene TRBV27 combines with J gene TRBJ2-7, with a tentative D call TRBD2 (6 bases). V gave up 2 bases and J gave up 2 bases, with 13 bases separating them. The length of the CDR3 is 15 residues. The germline V gene has CDR1 MNHEY and CDR2 SMNVEV (reference sequence). In DNA, the CDR3 is TGTGCCAGCAGTTTAACACCGGGACTCACCTACGAGCAGTACTTC. Its translation is CASSLTPGLTYEQYF.

The rearrangement joins TRBV5-1 to TRBJ2-6, with D uncertain. The germline CDR1 and CDR2 sequences are SGHRS and YFSETQ. The CDR3 covers 16 residues. The V gene lost 0 bases and the J gene lost 1 base, with 8 bases spanning the gap. As DNA, the CDR3 is TGCGCCAGCAGCTTGGACAGCCAGTCTGGGGCCAACGTCCTGACTTTC. Its protein is CASSLDSQSGANVLTF. Based on the CDR3 plus reference TRBV5-1 and TRBJ2-6, the full variable domain is KAGVTQTPRYLIKTRGQQVTLSCSPISGHRSVSWYQQTPGQGLQFLFEYFSETQRNKGNFPGRFSGRQFSNSRSEMNVSTLELGDSALYLCASSLDSQSGANVLTFGAGSRLTVL.

The J gene is TRBJ2-3, the V gene TRBV7-3; 10 bases are a match to TRBD2. The V and J ends lost 5 bases and 5 bases, in that order; junction bases with no gene match: 7. CDR1 is SGHTA and CDR2 is FQGTGA in the germline V gene. CDR3 length: 15 residues. The CDR3 bases are TGTGCCAGCAGCCCGAAAGGACTAGCGGTAGATACGCAGTATTTT. Its protein is CASSPKGLAVDTQYF.

The gene calls are TRBV11-1 and TRBJ1-4; 10 bases fit TRBD1. Losses at the gene ends were 5 bases for V and 8 bases for J; bases not matched to a gene: 5. Germline lookup yields CDR1 SGHAT and CDR2 FQDESV (reference sequence). The CDR3 totals 14 residues. The CDR3 reads CASSDPGQGEKLFF. As DNA, the CDR3 is TGTGCCAGCAGCGATCCGGGACAGGGGGAAAAACTGTTTTTT.

In its sample, this clone was seen a few times. The V call is TRBV5-1, the J call TRBJ2-7; 8 bases are shared with TRBD2. CDR1 SGHRS and CDR2 YFSETQ come from the germline V gene. Unmatched junction bases numbered 5, after V lost 4 bases and J lost 5 bases. The CDR3 sequence is 13 residues long. Written as DNA, the CDR3 is TGCGCCAGCAGCCCGGGAGGGGCCAACGAGCAGTACTTC. This encodes CASSPGGANEQYF. Using reference TRBV5-1 and TRBJ2-7 for the parts outside the CDR3, the full variable domain is KAGVTQTPRYLIKTRGQQVTLSCSPISGHRSVSWYQQTPGQGLQFLFEYFSETQRNKGNFPGRFSGRQFSNSRSEMNVSTLELGDSALYLCASSPGGANEQYFGPGTRLTVT.

The CDR3 region is CASSLSRVTDTQYF. CDR3 nucleotides: TGTGCCAGCAGCTTATCAAGAGTCACAGATACGCAGTATTTT. The chain uses TRBV11-1 and TRBJ2-3; D is ambiguous. Per the germline V gene, CDR1 is SGHAT and CDR2 is FQDESV (reference sequence). Trimming left V 2 bases short and J 2 bases short, with 8 bases between. CDR3 size: 14 residues.